This T cell receptor (beta chain) was sequenced in a study of fetal regulatory T cell absence and autoimmunity. Study observations and caveats: Pancreas TCRs were oligoclonally enriched versus cord blood, some clones over 95-fold.

Sequencing was at survey level. Only in-frame clones appear in the TCRdb table, and some are missing; sequencing was by immunoSEQ multiplex PCR. The data contain some 50,000 clones, about four fifths of them singletons. There are a few counts of this clone. Its target is unknown. Trimming took off 0 bases at V and 6 bases at J, with 8 bases between the two ends. CDR1 and CDR2 (germline): SGHVS, FNYEAQ. The CDR3 has 13 residues. Sequencing used cord blood. This sequence originates from a newborn boy with IPEX syndrome. J is TRBJ1-2 and V is TRBV7-6, with D possibly being TRBD1 (6 bases). The CDR3 loop is CASSLAQGNGYTF. For the CDR3, the DNA is TGTGCCAGCAGCTTAGCACAGGGTAATGGCTACACCTTC.